This T cell receptor (beta chain) was sequenced in a study of siplizumab effects on memory and regulatory T cells (dated by TCRdb to between 2018 and 2021). Background on the whole study: The study examined how the anti-CD2 antibody siplizumab affects alloreactive T-cell subsets in allogeneic mixed lymphocyte reactions built from human PBMCs.

V and J lose 3 bases and 2 bases, and a span of 15 bases separates them. The CDR1 and CDR2 encoded by the germline V gene are ENHRY and SYGVKD. The CDR3 sequence holds 16 residues, the cysteine and phenylalanine included. The only DNA kept is the CDR3, 48 bases in frame from the first base. Remarks on this clone: Its antigen is currently not known. No much larger clone is present one base from it, and per-base qualities are unavailable.

The method was the immunoSEQ multiplex PCR assay. About 10^5 TCR templates per sample were assayed on the deep sequencing platform. Genomic DNA extracted from sorted T cells was used for TCRbeta CDR3 sequencing. Per the source publication's procedure: Clonal analysis of TCRbeta CDR3 data was done in the R programming language. Comparing unstimulated samples against CFSE-low samples taken after the reaction was how alloreactive CD4+ and CD8+ clones were defined. Regulatory or non-regulatory origin of alloreactive CD4+ clones was assigned by matching sequences to the sorted unstimulated Treg and non-Treg repertoires. The source is immuneACCESS, and TCRdb retained only in-frame sequences with V and J called. Part of the clones is not carried over; for the studies checked, unresolved V genes explain less than half of this, and the remainder is unexplained. For V, J and clone size, that table is used; D and trimming come from the DNA. The sample table contains fewer than 130,000 clones; only one count was recorded for approximately 92% of them. The ten top clones hold 1.3% of the sample.

Sorted unstimulated T cells and proliferating T cells recovered from mixed lymphocyte reactions were subjected to TCRbeta CDR3 sequencing. Fresh whole blood from approximately 10 HLA-typed healthy donors was used to isolate PBMCs. The study at large found these results: Siplizumab significantly lowered the cumulative frequency of alloreactive sequences that could be traced to unstimulated CD4+ memory T cells. Whether proliferating Tregs from siplizumab cultures actually had suppressive function was not functionally confirmed. Because sequences at frequencies below about 10^-5 were poorly captured, only a minor fraction of alloreactive clones could be mapped back to unstimulated subsets. For roughly 75-97% of proliferating CD4+ or CD8+ clones, no naive or memory phenotype could be assigned. Unstimulated naive T cells appeared more diverse than memory T cells, and naive cells seemed to contribute substantially to the alloresponse. Of the alloreactive CD4+ clones that could be mapped, the Treg-derived share averaged roughly 69% with siplizumab compared with 25% to 30% in control reactions.

Sample: CD4+ T cells sorted from blood. This sequence was found in a human donor in good health. Here the chain combines TRBV10-3 and TRBJ2-3; TRBD2 is possibly the D segment (5 matching bases). The nucleotide sequence is TGTGCCATCAGTGACCAGACGGCCGGGGTCACAGATACGCAGTATTTT. Translated, it gives CAISDQTAGVTDTQYF.